This T cell receptor (beta chain) was obtained from a study of cytomegalovirus exposure and HLA in healthy donors. On the study more broadly: The same platform used for the approximately 700 first-cohort repertoires was also used for the roughly 120 validation repertoires, as a later analysis reported. General study results and limits: Diagnosis of cytomegalovirus status made by the classifier reportedly showed high specificity and sensitivity. Cytomegalovirus association was assigned to approximately 160 TCR beta chains. The dataset shows that most TCR sequences were rare, while some public TCRs occurred in many donors.

Concerning this clone: Its target is unknown.

This table comes from immunoSEQ multiplex PCR, and its TCRdb copy is limited to in-frame clones, with some not included. The sample lists hundreds of thousands of clones, less than 95% occurring once. V was pared by 3 bases and J by 4 bases, with 7 bases between. The V gene's germline CDR1 is MNHEY and CDR2 SMNVEV (reference sequence). The CDR3 totals 13 residues. The chain employs TRBV27 and TRBJ2-1; D unclear. The specimen sequenced was PBMCs. The receptor's source is a woman under 40 in good health and CMV-seronegative. The CDR3 DNA follows: TGTGCCAGCAGTTTTCTCGGGTACAATGAGCAGTTCTTC. Residues: CASSFLGYNEQFF.